The 28 T cell receptor beta chains below all came from one sample that was sequenced in a study of response to subunit inactivated influenza vaccine. MiXCR, applied by TCRdb to the RT-PCR reads, yields one record per CDR3 protein. The sample consists of 550,000 to 800,000 distinct CDR3 sequences, roughly 13% of them appearing once. The material sequenced was PBMCs from blood, taken around 15 days before vaccination. The receptors here all came from a man aged 50-60 years who received an inactivated influenza vaccine.

This clonotype was seen a handful of times. This sequence joins TRBV7-9 and TRBJ2-2, with TRBD1 identical over 12 bases. The V gene's germline CDR1 is SEHNR and CDR2 FQNEAQ (reference sequence). V lost 7 bases, J lost 7 bases, and 7 bases stayed unmatched. The CDR3 extends over 15 amino acids. The chain's CDR3 is CASIRGQGAHGELFF. As DNA, the CDR3 is TGTGCCAGCATTCGGGGACAGGGGGCGCACGGGGAGCTGTTTTTT.

V gene TRBV5-1 combines with J gene TRBJ2-1, with TRBD2 identical over 7 bases. The germline gives CDR1 SGHRS, CDR2 YFSETQ. Trimming removed 1 base from V and 5 bases from J; junction bases left unmatched: 3. This CDR3 is built from 14 residues. The DNA for the CDR3 is TGCGCCAGCAGCTTGCGCCTAGCGGACAATGAGCAGTTCTTC. It specifies CASSLRLADNEQFF.

This clonotype has only a few counts. The chain recombines TRBV6-2 or TRBV6-3 with TRBJ1-5; D is possibly TRBD1 (6 bases). The V gene's germline CDR1 is MNHEY and CDR2 SVGEGT. V lost 4 bases, J lost 3 bases, and 10 bases lay in between. This CDR3 spans 14 amino acids. The CDR3 protein is CASSLYRANQPQHF. DNA for the CDR3: TGTGCCAGCAGTTTATACAGGGCCAATCAGCCCCAGCATTTT.

There are many counts of this clonotype. This chain joins TRBV12-3 or TRBV12-4 and TRBJ2-1, with 9 positions matching TRBD1. The junction had 10 bases not matched to a gene; V was cut back by 8 bases and J by 5 bases. There are 15 residues in the CDR3. DNA for the CDR3: TGTGCCAGCTGGAAGGTGGGACAGGGTAACAATGAGCAGTTCTTC. Translating gives CASWKVGQGNNEQFF.

This clonotype was counted between two and nine times. V is TRBV4-1 and J is TRBJ2-5, with 13 positions matching TRBD2. The CDR3 totals 19 residues. The trim removed 4 bases at V and 2 bases at J, leaving 13 bases unmatched. Per germline, CDR1 MGHRA and CDR2 YSYEKL. The CDR3 coding sequence is TGCGCCAGCAGCCCGATCTGGACTAGCGGGAGCGGGTGGCAAGAGACCCAGTACTTC. Translating it yields CASSPIWTSGSGWQETQYF.

The genes are TRBV7-9 and TRBJ1-1; the D is unclear. The CDR3 is 13 residues long. The germline gives CDR1 SEHNR, CDR2 FQNEAQ (reference sequence). Deletions cut 4 bases from V and 2 bases from J, with 8 bases between. CDR3: CASSSDVNTEAFF. CDR3 nucleotides: TGTGCCAGCAGCTCCGACGTTAACACTGAAGCTTTCTTT.

This clonotype was detected ten times or more. The chain is built from TRBV28 and TRBJ2-5; TRBD2 matches 11 bases. V was pared by 4 bases and J by 3 bases, with 4 bases of the junction left unmatched. Germline CDR1 reads MDHEN; CDR2 reads SYDVKM. The CDR3 sequence is 15 residues long. Here the CDR3 reads CASSSSGLAEETQYF. CDR3 bases: TGTGCCAGCAGTTCCTCGGGACTAGCGGAAGAGACCCAGTACTTC.

This clonotype was detected only a few times. V is TRBV28 and J is TRBJ2-7, with a weak D call TRBD1 (6 bases). CDR1 is MDHEN and CDR2 is SYDVKM in the germline V gene. V lost 5 bases and J lost 3, with 11 bases in between. This CDR3 contains 13 residues. The CDR3 is CASSTQGIYEQYF. The CDR3 DNA reads TGTGCCAGCAGTACTCAGGGGATCTACGAGCAGTACTTC.

This clonotype was counted between two and nine times. The J gene is TRBJ1-2, the V gene TRBV6-1; tentative D call: TRBD1 (5 bases). V was shortened by 8 bases and J by 7 bases, with 14 bases between the two germline ends. The germline V gene encodes CDR1 MNHNS and CDR2 SASEGT. CDR3 length equals 12 residues. This CDR3 reads CASWGVSIGYTF. DNA for the CDR3: TGTGCCAGCTGGGGGGTCTCAATTGGCTACACCTTC.

This clonotype was counted a few times. The chain recombines TRBV5-1 with TRBJ2-1; D may be TRBD2 (5 bases). The ends were cut back, 2 bases at V and 6 bases at J, with 15 bases in the middle. This CDR3 spans 15 amino acids. CDR1 and CDR2 from the germline V gene are SGHRS and YFSETQ. The CDR3 DNA reads as TGCGCCAGCAGCTTATCGGGATCCCGGAGCAATGAGCAGTTCTTC. Translation: CASSLSGSRSNEQFF.

This chain connects TRBV20-1 to TRBJ2-3; 8 nucleotides match TRBD2. The CDR3 spans 13 residues. Germline assignment: CDR1 DFQATT and CDR2 SNEGSKA (reference sequence). With 1 base clipped from V and 6 bases from J, the junction kept 3 bases outside the gene matches. In DNA, the CDR3 is TGCAGTGCTAGAGTAACGGGAGGGGATACGCAGTATTTT. As protein: CSARVTGGDTQYF.

The chain uses TRBV12-3 or TRBV12-4 and TRBJ1-2; D is perhaps TRBD1 (5 bases). This CDR3 contains 13 residues. The V end lost 3 bases, the J end lost 8 bases, and 13 bases lay between the germline ends. The CDR3: CASSLGLPSGYTF. In DNA form, the CDR3 reads TGTGCCAGCAGTTTGGGGCTCCCGTCCGGCTACACCTTC.

This clonotype was detected a few times. The V gene is TRBV20-1, the J gene TRBJ2-3; possible D gene TRBD2, 6 bases. Germline V gene lookup returns CDR1 DFQATT and CDR2 SNEGSKA (reference sequence). Trimming cost V 6 bases and J 1 base, with 14 bases left between them. This CDR3 comprises 14 residues. The CDR3 sequence is CSANPSSGTDTQYF. The CDR3 DNA is TGCAGTGCCAACCCTTCTAGCGGCACAGATACGCAGTATTTT.

The V call is TRBV30, the J call TRBJ2-2; TRBD2 might be the D (6 bases). The V gene's germline CDR1 is GTSNPN and CDR2 SVGIG (reference sequence). V gave up 8 bases and J gave up 6 bases, with 10 bases separating them. This CDR3 spans 11 amino acids. The DNA of the CDR3 is TGTGCCCGAGGGAGGCCCGGGGAGCTGTTTTTT. This translates into CARGRPGELFF.

The chain combines TRBV6-2 or TRBV6-3 with TRBJ2-3; a weak D match, TRBD1 (6 bases). Germline V CDR1 and CDR2: MNHEY, SVGEGT. CDR3 length: 11 amino acids. Deletions cut 2 bases from V and 13 bases from J, with 10 bases between. The CDR3, as DNA: TGTGCCAGCAGTTACGGGGCAGGGGAGTATTTT. Translation: CASSYGAGEYF.

This clonotype came up a few times. V gene TRBV6-1 combines with J gene TRBJ2-5, with TRBD2 matching 9 bases. There are 17 residues in the CDR3. After removal of 6 bases from V and 4 bases from J, the junction contained 15 bases not matched to a gene. Germline V gene data show CDR1 as MNHNS and CDR2 as SASEGT. The CDR3 coding sequence is TGTGCCAGCAGCCCCTACGGCGGGGGGGCCTCCCCAGAGACCCAGTACTTC. Its translation: CASSPYGGGASPETQYF.

The chain joins TRBV10-3 to TRBJ1-1; D unresolved. Germline assignment: CDR1 ENHRY and CDR2 SYGVKD. The CDR3 totals 14 residues. V lost 0 bases and J 7 bases, leaving 12 bases between the germline ends. The CDR3 nucleotides read TGTGCCATCAGTGAGTCAGGCCGGAGTTATGAAGCTTTCTTT. Translation gives CAISESGRSYEAFF.

This sequence joins TRBV11-2 and TRBJ2-7, with D possibly being TRBD2 (5 bases). There are 14 residues in the CDR3. Trimming took 2 bases from V and 3 from J, leaving 11 bases between them. The germline CDR1 and CDR2 sequences are SGHAT and FQNNGV. DNA of the CDR3: TGTGCCAGCAGCTTACGGCGGACTTACTACGAGCAGTACTTC. Translating gives CASSLRRTYYEQYF. Together with reference TRBV11-2 and TRBJ2-7, the CDR3 gives the full variable domain: EAGVAQSPRYKIIEKRQSVAFWCNPISGHATLYWYQQILGQGPKLLIQFQNNGVVDDSQLPKDRFSAERLKGVDSTLKIQPAKLEDSAVYLCASSLRRTYYEQYFGPGTRLTVT.

This clonotype has just a few counts. The chain recombines TRBV14 with TRBJ1-3, with TRBD1 matching 8 bases. The germline gives CDR1 SGHDN, CDR2 FVKESK. This CDR3 is built from 17 residues. The junction had 8 bases not matched to a gene; V was cut back by 4 bases and J by 0 bases. CDR3: CASSPPGGRYSGNTIYF. In DNA, the CDR3 is TGTGCCAGCAGCCCTCCAGGGGGCCGCTACTCTGGAAACACCATATATTTT.

This clonotype was found a few times. This chain links TRBV18 with TRBJ2-1; D is undetermined. Trimming shortened V by 6 bases and J by 9 bases, and 9 bases separated the two germline ends. CDR3 length equals 11 residues. The germline V gene encodes CDR1 KGHSH and CDR2 LQKENI. CDR3 sequence reads: CASSLNSEQFF. DNA of the CDR3: TGTGCCAGCTCGCTAAATAGTGAGCAGTTCTTC.

This clonotype was seen a few times. The rearrangement uses TRBV3-1 and TRBJ1-5; D remains ambiguous. In germline, CDR1 is LGHDT, CDR2 YNNKEL (reference sequence). The CDR3 is made up of 12 amino acids. V shed 2 bases and J shed 10 bases, with 9 bases lying between them. The CDR3 sequence is CASSQPPGPQHF. The DNA of the CDR3 is TGTGCCAGCAGCCAACCCCCCGGTCCCCAGCATTTT.

This clonotype has more than one count but fewer than ten. The chain carries TRBV4-3 and TRBJ1-2; 8 nucleotides agree with TRBD1. V lost 3 bases to trimming and J lost 4 bases; unmatched junction nucleotides: 1. The length of the CDR3 is 13 residues. Germline V gene sequence: CDR1 LGHNA, CDR2 YSLEER. CDR3 coding DNA: TGCGCCAGCAGCCACGGACAGGGCTATGGCTACACCTTC. This codes for CASSHGQGYGYTF.

The V and J genes are TRBV29-1 and TRBJ2-3; 7 bases map to TRBD1. This CDR3 spans 13 amino acids. Germline values: CDR1 SQVTM, CDR2 ANQGSEA. With V trimmed by 7 bases and J by 2 bases, 6 bases remained unmatched. CDR3 region: CSAETGPTDTQYF. CDR3 bases: TGCAGCGCTGAGACAGGGCCCACAGATACGCAGTATTTT.

The chain joins TRBV9 to TRBJ2-2; D gene uncertain. CDR1 is SGDLS and CDR2 is YYNGEE in the germline V gene. The CDR3 is 15 amino acids. Deletions cut 0 bases from V and 6 bases from J, with 12 bases between. CDR3 region: CASSVVSGWPGELFF. CDR3 sequence (DNA): TGTGCCAGCAGCGTAGTTTCAGGATGGCCCGGGGAGCTGTTTTTT.

This clonotype was seen a few times. This chain links TRBV12-3 or TRBV12-4 with TRBJ1-4, with D perhaps TRBD1 (6 bases). This CDR3 region has 12 residues. V was trimmed by 7 bases and J by 10 bases, leaving 13 bases between them. The CDR3 DNA reads TGTGCCAGCAAGGGGGGGCCGGGAAAACTGTTTTTT. Translation gives CASKGGPGKLFF.

This clonotype was seen a few times. This chain links TRBV20-1 with TRBJ2-7, with D uncertain. Between the trimmed V and J ends, which lost 0 bases and 4 bases, there was a span of 16 bases. The CDR3 loop spans 15 amino acids. Germline lookup yields CDR1 DFQATT and CDR2 SNEGSKA (reference sequence). CDR3 sequence reads: CSARDIRTQIYEQYF. The CDR3 DNA is TGCAGTGCTAGAGATATTAGGACGCAAATATACGAGCAGTACTTC.

V gene TRBV6-5 combines with J gene TRBJ1-1; D is uncertain. The CDR3 totals 11 residues. V shed 4 bases and J shed 11 bases, with 11 bases lying between them. In germline, CDR1 is MNHEY, CDR2 SVGAGI. The CDR3, as DNA: TGTGCCAGCAGTTCCGGGCTCCGGGCTTTCTTT. It specifies CASSSGLRAFF.

A few counts support this clonotype. CDR3 sequence: CASSLELASTDTQYF. The CDR3 region has the DNA TGTGCCAGCAGCTTAGAACTAGCTTCCACAGATACGCAGTATTTT. The V gene is TRBV11-2, the J gene TRBJ2-3; tentatively, D is TRBD2 (6 bases). CDR1 SGHAT and CDR2 FQNNGV come from the germline V gene. V lost 0 bases and J lost 2, with 9 bases in between. The CDR3 runs to 15 residues.